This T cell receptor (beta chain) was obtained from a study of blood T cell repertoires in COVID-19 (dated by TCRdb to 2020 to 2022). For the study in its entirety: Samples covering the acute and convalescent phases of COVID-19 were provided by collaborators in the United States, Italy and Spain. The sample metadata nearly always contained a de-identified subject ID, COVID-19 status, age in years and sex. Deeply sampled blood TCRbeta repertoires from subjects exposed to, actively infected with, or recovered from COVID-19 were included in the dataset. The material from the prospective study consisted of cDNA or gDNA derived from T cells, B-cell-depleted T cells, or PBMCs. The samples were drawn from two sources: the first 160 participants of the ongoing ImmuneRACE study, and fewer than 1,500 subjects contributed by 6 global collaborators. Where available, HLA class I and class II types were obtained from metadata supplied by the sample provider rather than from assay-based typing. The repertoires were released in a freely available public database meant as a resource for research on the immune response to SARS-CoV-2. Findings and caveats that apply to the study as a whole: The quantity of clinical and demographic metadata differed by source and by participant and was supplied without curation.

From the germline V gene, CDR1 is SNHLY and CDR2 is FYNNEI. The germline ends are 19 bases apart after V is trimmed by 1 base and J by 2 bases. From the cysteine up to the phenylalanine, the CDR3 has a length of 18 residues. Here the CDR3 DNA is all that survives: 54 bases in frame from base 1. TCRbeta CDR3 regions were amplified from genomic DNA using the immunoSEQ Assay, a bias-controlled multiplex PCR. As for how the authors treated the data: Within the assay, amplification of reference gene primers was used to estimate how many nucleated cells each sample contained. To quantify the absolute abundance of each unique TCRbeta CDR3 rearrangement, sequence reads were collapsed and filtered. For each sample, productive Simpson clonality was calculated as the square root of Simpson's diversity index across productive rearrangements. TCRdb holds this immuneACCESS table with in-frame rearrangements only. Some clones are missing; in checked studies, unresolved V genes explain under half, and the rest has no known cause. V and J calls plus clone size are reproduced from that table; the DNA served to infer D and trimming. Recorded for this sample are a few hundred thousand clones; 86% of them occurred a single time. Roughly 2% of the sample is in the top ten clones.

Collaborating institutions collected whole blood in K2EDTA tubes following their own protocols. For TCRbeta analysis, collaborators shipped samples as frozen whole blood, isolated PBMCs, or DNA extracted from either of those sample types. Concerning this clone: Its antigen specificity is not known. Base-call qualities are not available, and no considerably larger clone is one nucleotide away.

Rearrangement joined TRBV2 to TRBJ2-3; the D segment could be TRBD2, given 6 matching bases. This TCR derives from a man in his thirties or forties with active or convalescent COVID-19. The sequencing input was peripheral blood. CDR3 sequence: CASSEVVPRLANTDTQYF. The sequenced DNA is TGTGCCAGCAGTGAAGTTGTCCCACGTCTAGCGAACACAGATACGCAGTATTTT.